The 17 T cell receptor beta chains presented below share a single source sample, sequenced in a study of blood T cell repertoires in COVID-19. The repertoire was sequenced with immunoSEQ multiplex PCR; TCRdb's copy has only in-frame clones and lacks some. Of roughly 110,000 clones in the sample, 76% were seen once. Sequences were obtained from peripheral blood. Every receptor here comes from a man older than 75 with COVID-19, enrolled during active disease.

This chain joins TRBV7-8 and TRBJ2-7; D is perhaps TRBD2 (7 bases). Trimming took off 3 bases at V and 10 bases at J, with 13 bases between the two ends. This CDR3 has 12 residues. CDR1 and CDR2 from the germline V gene are SGHVS and FQNEAQ. CDR3 loop: CASSFEGGKQYF. The CDR3 DNA sequence: TGTGCCAGCAGCTTTGAGGGGGGGAAACAGTACTTC.

This sequence joins TRBV4-2 and TRBJ2-3; weak D call: TRBD1 (5 bases). Germline CDR1 is LGHNA and CDR2 is YNFKEQ. The CDR3 totals 16 residues. The V end was cut by 0 bases, the J end by 1 base, with 11 bases between. The DNA of the CDR3 is TGTGCCAGCAGCCAAGATTGGGTAGGGGGCACAGATACGCAGTATTTT. Amino acid sequence: CASSQDWVGGTDTQYF.

The rearrangement uses TRBV4-1 and TRBJ2-5; D is perhaps TRBD1 (5 bases). The CDR3 runs to 15 residues. Trimming cost V 1 base and J 2 bases, with 11 bases left between them. In germline, CDR1 is MGHRA, CDR2 YSYEKL. The CDR3 region is CASSQADTFQETQYF. The CDR3, as DNA: TGCGCCAGCAGCCAAGCGGACACATTTCAAGAGACCCAGTACTTC.

This chain joins TRBV6-5 and TRBJ2-7; D is perhaps TRBD2 (5 bases). Germline V lookup: CDR1 MNHEY, CDR2 SVGAGI. Trimming took off 6 bases at V and 2 bases at J, with 17 bases between the two ends. CDR3 size: 15 residues. The CDR3 reads CASSSVDFPTYEQYF. The CDR3 DNA reads TGTGCCAGCAGCTCAGTGGACTTCCCCACCTACGAGCAGTACTTC.

J is TRBJ2-5 and V is TRBV5-4; 11 positions agree with TRBD2. Germline trimming cut 1 base from V and 1 base from J; bases unmatched to any gene: 6. This CDR3 is built from 17 residues. Germline values: CDR1 SGHNT, CDR2 YYREEE (reference sequence). The CDR3 reads CASSLKLAGAFQETQYF. The CDR3 DNA follows: TGTGCCAGCAGCTTGAAACTAGCGGGAGCCTTCCAAGAGACCCAGTACTTC.

This chain links TRBV28 with TRBJ2-3; tentative D call: TRBD2 (6 bases). Per the germline V gene, CDR1 is MDHEN and CDR2 is SYDVKM. The V gene lost 2 bases and the J gene lost 0 bases, with 9 bases spanning the gap. The CDR3 runs 15 residues. The chain's CDR3 is CASSLPLASTDTQYF. The DNA of the CDR3 is TGTGCCAGCAGTTTACCACTAGCTAGCACAGATACGCAGTATTTT.

The chain combines TRBV19 with TRBJ1-5; TRBD1 matches at 7 bases. Losses at the gene ends were 1 base for V and 6 bases for J; bases not matched to a gene: 6. This CDR3 comprises 15 residues. Germline loops: CDR1 LNHDA, CDR2 SQIVND (reference sequence). CDR3 residues: CASSIVTAGGQPQHF. The CDR3 DNA reads TGTGCCAGTAGTATAGTAACGGCAGGGGGTCAGCCCCAGCATTTT.

V is TRBV2 and J is TRBJ1-2; TRBD1 agrees at 8 bases. The CDR3 consists of 11 residues. Trimming cost V 8 bases and J 8 bases; bases outside gene matches: 4. Germline V lookup: CDR1 SNHLY, CDR2 FYNNEI. For the CDR3, the DNA is TGTGCCAGCGGGGCAGGGGGCGGCTACACCTTC. As protein: CASGAGGGYTF.

The chain joins TRBV5-4 to TRBJ2-3, with 14 bases that match TRBD2. Germline V CDR1 and CDR2: SGHNT, YYREEE (reference sequence). The CDR3 is 17 residues long. V lost 4 bases, J lost 2 bases, and 6 bases stayed unmatched. The CDR3: CASSPGLAGAFTDTQYF. CDR3 in DNA: TGTGCCAGCAGCCCGGGACTAGCGGGGGCCTTCACAGATACGCAGTATTTT.

The chain links TRBV24-1 to TRBJ1-5, with 9 positions matching TRBD1. Germline CDR1 is KGHDR and CDR2 is SFDVKD. The CDR3 has 15 residues. V dropped 4 bases and J dropped 6; count of bases not matched to a gene: 6. Here the CDR3 reads CATSDAGQGPQPQHF. For the CDR3, the DNA is TGTGCCACCAGTGACGCGGGACAGGGTCCTCAGCCCCAGCATTTT.

This clone was recorded a few times. The chain combines TRBV2 with TRBJ1-1; perhaps TRBD1 as D (6 bases). This CDR3 contains 14 residues. Trimming left V 3 bases short and J 4 bases short, with 12 bases between. Germline V gene lookup returns CDR1 SNHLY and CDR2 FYNNEI. DNA for the CDR3: TGTGCCAGCAGTGAGGAACAGGGCGGCACTGAAGCTTTCTTT. This codes for CASSEEQGGTEAFF. Combining the CDR3 with reference TRBV2 and TRBJ1-1 gives the whole variable domain EPEVTQTPSHQVTQMGQEVILRCVPISNHLYFYWYRQILGQKVEFLVSFYNNEISEKSEIFDDQFSVERPDGSNFTLKIRSTKLEDSAMYFCASSEEQGGTEAFFGQGTRLTVV.

The chain employs TRBV18 and TRBJ2-1; 7 nucleotides agree with TRBD2. The CDR3 covers 13 residues. V lost 3 bases to trimming and J lost 7 bases; unmatched junction nucleotides: 3. Germline V gene data show CDR1 as KGHSH and CDR2 as LQKENI. The CDR3 loop is CASSPGEGNEQFF. CDR3 DNA: TGTGCCAGCTCACCGGGGGAGGGAAATGAGCAGTTCTTC.

As DNA, the CDR3 is TGCGCCAGCAGCTTGATGACTAGCGGAGGGGCAGATACGCAGTATTTT. It specifies CASSLMTSGGADTQYF. The chain combines TRBV5-1 with TRBJ2-3, with 9 bases lining up with TRBD2. The CDR3 length is 16 residues. Germline V gene lookup returns CDR1 SGHRS and CDR2 YFSETQ. Trimming cost V 1 base and J 4 bases; bases outside gene matches: 7.

The genes are TRBV5-1 and TRBJ2-7; D might be TRBD1 (6 bases). This CDR3 has 18 amino acids. CDR1 is SGHRS and CDR2 is YFSETQ in the germline V gene. V lost 0 bases and J lost 0, with 19 bases in between. The CDR3 sequence: CASSLASNSQGSSYEQYF. The CDR3 region has the DNA TGCGCCAGCAGCTTGGCCAGCAACTCACAGGGAAGCTCCTACGAGCAGTACTTC.

The V call is TRBV6-6, the J call TRBJ1-5, with TRBD1 matching over 9 bases. The V segment lost 2 bases and the J segment 3 bases; nucleotides outside the gene matches: 5. Germline assignment: CDR1 MNHNY and CDR2 SVGAGI (reference sequence). The CDR3 consists of 16 residues. CDR3 residues: CASSYRTGGINQPQHF. The CDR3 nucleotides read TGTGCCAGCAGTTACCGTACAGGGGGCATCAATCAGCCCCAGCATTTT.

The rearrangement joins TRBV20-1 to TRBJ2-1; 9 bases agree with TRBD2. Germline CDR1 DFQATT, CDR2 SNEGSKA (reference sequence). The V segment lost 3 bases and the J segment 6 bases; nucleotides outside the gene matches: 6. The CDR3 is made up of 14 amino acids. The CDR3 coding sequence is TGCAGTGCTAGTAGCGCGGGAGGGAGCAATGAGCAGTTCTTC. Translation gives CSASSAGGSNEQFF.

The genes are TRBV29-1 and TRBJ2-5; 10 bases are shared with TRBD2. V shed 1 base and J 4 bases; nucleotides not matched to a gene: 12. Germline V CDR1 and CDR2: SQVTM, ANQGSEA. This CDR3 comprises 17 residues. The CDR3 protein is CSVEAGRLAGVGETQYF. As DNA, the CDR3 is TGCAGCGTTGAAGCTGGGAGGCTAGCGGGAGTCGGAGAGACCCAGTACTTC.